This TCR beta chain is drawn from a study of cytomegalovirus exposure and HLA in healthy donors. PCR was performed using 60 Vbeta and 13 Jbeta primers. Clones were read by immunoSEQ multiplex PCR, and TCRdb kept only the in-frame ones, dropping some. The sample carries around 150,000 clones, 75% to 85% recorded once. CDR1 and CDR2 (germline): SGHRS, YFSETQ. With V trimmed by 0 bases and J by 7 bases, 2 bases remained unmatched. CDR3 size: 15 residues. Input material: PBMCs. This receptor was taken from a woman aged 50 to 65 in good health and CMV-seropositive. V gene TRBV5-1 combines with J gene TRBJ2-1; 12 bases agree with TRBD2. DNA for the CDR3: TGCGCCAGCAGCTTGGCCGGACTAGCGGGAAATGAGCAGTTCTTC. Translating gives CASSLAGLAGNEQFF.